In this sample, the clone carrying this TCR beta chain turned up many times. Its antigen is unknown. This entry comes from a study of spatial heterogeneity in lung cancer. Study overall: More beta-chain than alpha-chain sequences were consistently detected. The average count in raw reads for each unique TCR and UMI combination exceeded 9.5 appearances.

From the 5' RACE reads, TCRdb called clonotypes with MiXCR, one entry per CDR3 protein. The table shows fewer than 25,000 distinct CDR3 sequences, with about 3.5% occurring only once. CDR3 length: 15 residues. Germline V CDR1 and CDR2: SGHAT, FQNNGV. After removal of 0 bases from V and 7 bases from J, the junction contained 2 bases not matched to a gene. Study-wide findings and caveats: Ubiquitous expanded tumor TCRs showed up in blood more at resection than follow-up.

Time point in this sample: sample taken at primary tumor resection. Unsorted whole RNA samples from tumor, nontumor lung or frozen PBMC were sequenced. The sequencing used PBMCs, collected at surgery. The chain uses TRBV11-2 and TRBJ1-6, with 8 bases matching TRBD1. This TCR derives from a female donor with early-stage non-small cell lung cancer. CDR3 protein: CASSLETGGNSPLHF. The CDR3 region has the DNA TGTGCCAGCAGCTTAGAAACAGGGGGGAATTCACCCCTCCACTTT.